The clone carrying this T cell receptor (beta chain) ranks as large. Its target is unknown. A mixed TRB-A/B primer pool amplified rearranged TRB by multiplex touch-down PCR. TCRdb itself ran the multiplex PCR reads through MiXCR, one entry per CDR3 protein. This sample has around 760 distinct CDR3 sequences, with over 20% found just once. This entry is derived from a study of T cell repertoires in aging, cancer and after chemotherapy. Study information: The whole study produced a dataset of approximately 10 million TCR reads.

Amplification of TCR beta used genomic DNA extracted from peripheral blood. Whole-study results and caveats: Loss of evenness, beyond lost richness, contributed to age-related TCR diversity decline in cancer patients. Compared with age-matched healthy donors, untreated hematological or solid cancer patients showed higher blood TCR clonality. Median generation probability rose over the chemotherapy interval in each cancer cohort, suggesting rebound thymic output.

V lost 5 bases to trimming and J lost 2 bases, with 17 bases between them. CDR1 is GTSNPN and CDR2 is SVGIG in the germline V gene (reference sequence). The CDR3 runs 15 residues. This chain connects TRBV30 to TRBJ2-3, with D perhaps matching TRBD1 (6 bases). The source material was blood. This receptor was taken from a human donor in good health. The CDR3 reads CAWVPRDRLTDTQYF. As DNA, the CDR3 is TGTGCCTGGGTCCCCCGCGACAGGCTCACAGATACGCAGTATTTT.